This T cell receptor (beta chain) is from a study of spatial heterogeneity in lung cancer. Findings and caveats of the study: Tumor TCRs that were ubiquitous and expanded showed up in blood more at resection than follow-up.

Note on this clonotype: No antigen is known for it.

The sample's time point: blood at routine non-recurrence follow-up after resection. Germline assignment: CDR1 LGHNA and CDR2 YSLEER. The length of the CDR3 is 16 residues. V trimming: 1 base; J trimming: 2 bases; junction bases outside the gene matches: 5. From the 5' RACE reads, TCRdb called clonotypes with MiXCR, one entry per CDR3 protein. The sample gives more than 75,000 distinct CDR3 sequences, roughly a fifth of which show up once; roughly a fifth is in the top ten. The chain links TRBV4-3 to TRBJ1-2; the match to TRBD1 covers 9 bases. This clonotype was obtained from a male donor with early-stage non-small cell lung cancer. The sample in question was PBMCs, obtained at follow-up. The CDR3 spells CASSQGGDRVNYGYTF. CDR3 coding DNA: TGCGCCAGCAGCCAAGGTGGGGACAGGGTGAACTATGGCTACACCTTC.